This T cell receptor (beta chain) derives from a study of T cells expressing NK-cell markers. Germline-derived CDR1 and CDR2 are LGHDT and YNNKEL (reference sequence). This CDR3 spans 11 amino acids. TCRdb reprocessed the 5' RACE reads; each CDR3 protein has one entry and no DNA is given. The sample spans 400,000 to 550,000 distinct CDR3 sequences; the ten largest clones claim 6% to 8%. V usage is TRBV3-1 and J usage is TRBJ2-2. The sample was blood T cells: a sorted CD56 or NKG2C T cell subset, CD4+ or CD8+ T cells, or bulk PBMC T cells (not recorded which). This receptor was taken from a woman between 18 and 75 years old in good health. CDR3 loop: CASEVAGELFF.